This T cell receptor beta chain was documented in a study of blood T cell repertoires in COVID-19. Background on the study: Donors in the United States, Italy and Spain gave samples during acute or convalescent COVID-19.

The CDR3 is made up of 14 amino acids. Germline V gene lookup returns CDR1 SGHTA and CDR2 FQGNSA. V trimming: 7 bases; J trimming: 2 bases; junction bases outside the gene matches: 4. The authors' processing: Counts of nucleated cells, estimated from reference gene primer amplification, were obtained. The method was immunoSEQ multiplex PCR; TCRdb's version includes in-frame clones alone and lacks a portion of them. V and J calls and clone size come straight from that table; D and trimming were deduced from the DNA. This table holds approximately 210,000 clones, about 88% found once. The TCR originated in a man aged 65 to 79 with acute or convalescent COVID-19. This chain joins TRBV7-2 and TRBJ2-3; 9 nucleotides match TRBD2. Material for sequencing was peripheral blood. This chain's CDR3 is CASKLAGTTDTQYF. DNA for the CDR3: TGTGCCAGCAAACTAGCGGGTACCACAGATACGCAGTATTTT.